This T cell receptor (beta chain) was recovered during a study of T-cell memory formation after mild COVID-19. Whole-study context: TCR clusters showed largely donor specificity. The study's findings and limits: The appearance of some responding clones in pre-infection memory suggested that cross-reactive memory joined. Second-wave clones that peaked on day 37 lacked confirmed SARS-CoV-2 specificity. Clones that contracted from day 15 to 85 were balanced CD4/CD8, while later expanders leaned CD4+.

Points on this clonotype: What it recognizes is unknown.

TCRdb re-derived calls from the 5' RACE reads in MiXCR, one entry per CDR3 protein. The sample has around 310,000 distinct CDR3 sequences, around an eighth seen once. The sequenced sample was PBMCs or a T cell subset sorted from them (not recorded which). The TCR sequence derives from a man aged 18 to 29 who had mild COVID-19 (a few samples of this study predate the infection). Cell type and time point are not known.

CDR3 in amino acids: CAWSVVQGLSQPQHF. In DNA, the CDR3 is TGTGCCTGGAGTGTGGTACAGGGTTTAAGTCAGCCCCAGCATTTT. The chain links TRBV30 to TRBJ1-5; tentatively, D is TRBD1 (6 bases). Germline CDR1 is GTSNPN and CDR2 is SVGIG (reference sequence). Trimming took 0 bases from V and 6 from J, leaving 15 bases between them. The CDR3 runs 15 residues.